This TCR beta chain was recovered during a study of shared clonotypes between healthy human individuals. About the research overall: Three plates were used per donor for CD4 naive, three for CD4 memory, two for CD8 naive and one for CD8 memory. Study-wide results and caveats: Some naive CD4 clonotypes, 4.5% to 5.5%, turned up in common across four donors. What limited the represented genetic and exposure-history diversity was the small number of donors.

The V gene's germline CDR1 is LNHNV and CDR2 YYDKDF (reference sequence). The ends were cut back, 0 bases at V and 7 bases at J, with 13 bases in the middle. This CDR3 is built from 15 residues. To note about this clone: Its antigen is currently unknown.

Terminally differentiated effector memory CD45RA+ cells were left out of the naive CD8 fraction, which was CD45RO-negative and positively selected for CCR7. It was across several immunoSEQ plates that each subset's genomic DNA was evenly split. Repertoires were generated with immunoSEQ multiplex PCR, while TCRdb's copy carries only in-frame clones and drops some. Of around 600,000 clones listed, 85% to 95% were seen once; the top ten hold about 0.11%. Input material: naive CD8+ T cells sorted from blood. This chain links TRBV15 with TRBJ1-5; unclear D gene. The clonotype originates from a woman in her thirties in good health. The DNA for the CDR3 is TGTGCCACCAGCAGAGATTCGTCCTTTAGACAGCCCCAGCATTTT. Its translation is CATSRDSSFRQPQHF.